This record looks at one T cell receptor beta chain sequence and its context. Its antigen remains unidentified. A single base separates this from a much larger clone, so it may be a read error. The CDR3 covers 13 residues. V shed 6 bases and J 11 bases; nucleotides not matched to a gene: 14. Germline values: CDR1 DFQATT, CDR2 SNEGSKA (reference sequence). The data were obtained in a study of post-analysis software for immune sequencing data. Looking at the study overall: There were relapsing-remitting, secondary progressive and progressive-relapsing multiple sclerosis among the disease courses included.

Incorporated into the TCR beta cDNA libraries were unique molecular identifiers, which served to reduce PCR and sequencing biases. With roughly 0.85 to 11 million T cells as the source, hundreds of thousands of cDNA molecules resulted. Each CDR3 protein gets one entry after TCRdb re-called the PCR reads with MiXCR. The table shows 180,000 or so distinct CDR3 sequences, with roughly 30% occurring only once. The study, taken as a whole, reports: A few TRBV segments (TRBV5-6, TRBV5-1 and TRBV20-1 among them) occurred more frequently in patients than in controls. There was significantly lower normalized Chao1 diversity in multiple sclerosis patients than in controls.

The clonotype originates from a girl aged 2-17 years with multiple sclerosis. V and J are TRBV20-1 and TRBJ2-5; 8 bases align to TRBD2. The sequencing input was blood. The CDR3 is CSAPGLADNEQYF. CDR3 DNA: TGCAGTGCGCCCGGACTAGCAGACAATGAGCAGTACTTC.